This TCR beta chain comes out of a study of T cell repertoires in cytomegalovirus infection. On the study more broadly: Selected CMV epitopes included recently identified HLA-C-restricted ones as well as well-studied HLA-B-restricted ones. The public TCR beta signatures pointed to both CMV infection and matching HLA type. Study-wide results and limits: Based on cumulative public TCR beta family frequency, carriers of CMV plus the relevant HLA were identified. Clonotype analysis showed dominance of the ex vivo response by HLA-C-restricted CMV-specific TCR beta clonotypes.

TCRdb re-analysed the reads in MiXCR, keeping a single row per CDR3 protein. Of under 350,000 distinct CDR3 sequences in the sample, under 25% were seen once. This CDR3 has 12 residues. Trimming removed 4 bases from V and 11 bases from J, with 14 bases in between. CDR1 and CDR2 from the germline V gene are MNHEY and SMNVEV (reference sequence). On this clonotype itself: Its antigen is not identified.

Sequencing was performed on cultured PBMCs, taken from culture after CMV antigen stimulation. The V gene is TRBV27, the J gene TRBJ1-1; D might be TRBD1 (5 bases). The TCR comes from a human donor in good health (CMV status not recorded). Some clones in this sample may be carry-over from other donors' samples. The CDR3: CASSSYDSSAFF. The CDR3 DNA reads TGTGCCAGCAGTTCATATGACAGTTCCGCTTTCTTT.